This TCR beta chain was sequenced in a study of T cells and Merkel cell carcinoma outcomes. The CDR3 length is 12 residues. Profiling relied on immunoSEQ multiplex PCR, and the TCRdb table lists in-frame clones only, not all of them. Found here are about 15,000 clones, 75% to 85% of them singletons; the top ten hold 7% to 9%. Material for sequencing was tumor tissue from Merkel cell carcinoma. This rearrangement joins TRBV1 to TRBJ2-1. TRBV1 is tagged as a pseudogene. The TCR was taken from a human donor with Merkel cell carcinoma. The chain's CDR3 is CTSSWADNEQFF. CDR3 coding DNA: TGCACCAGCAGCTGGGCGGACAATGAGCAGTTCTTC.